This section outlines one T cell receptor beta chain sequence together with its context. Its antigen remains unidentified. No much larger clone is present one base from it, and per-base qualities are unavailable. Other DNA sequences in this sample translate to the same CDR3. These data belong to a study of blood T cell repertoires in COVID-19 (dated by TCRdb to about 2020). For context, the study as a whole: Collaborator samples came from the United States, Italy and Spain and covered acute and convalescent phases of COVID-19. The material from the prospective study consisted of cDNA or gDNA derived from T cells, B-cell-depleted T cells, or PBMCs. Where HLA class I and class II types were available, the types were taken from metadata supplied by the sample provider, not from assay-based typing. The samples were drawn from two sources: the first 160 participants of the ongoing ImmuneRACE study, and approximately 1,300 subjects contributed by 6 global collaborators. Deeply sampled blood TCRbeta repertoires from subjects exposed to, actively infected with, or recovered from COVID-19 were included in the dataset. Nearly every sample came with metadata listing a de-identified subject ID, COVID-19 status, age in years and sex. The repertoires were made available in a free public database intended to serve as a resource for research on the immune response to SARS-CoV-2.

Another Seattle source contributed samples from volunteer blood donors who had recovered from COVID-19. Whole blood was collected in K2EDTA tubes by collaborating institutions according to the institutions' own protocols. Collaborator samples were shipped for TCRbeta analysis as frozen whole blood, isolated PBMCs, or DNA extracted from either sample type. The immunoSEQ Assay, a bias-controlled multiplex PCR, was used to amplify TCRbeta CDR3 regions from genomic DNA. The paper's data handling went like this. The number of nucleated cells in each sample was estimated from the amplification of reference gene primers within the assay. Sequence reads were collapsed and filtered to measure the absolute abundance of every unique TCRbeta CDR3 rearrangement. For each sample, productive Simpson clonality was calculated as the square root of Simpson's diversity index over productive rearrangements. Drawn from immuneACCESS, this table holds only the in-frame rearrangements with V and J called that TCRdb kept. Clones are partly lost; checked studies trace under half to an unresolved V gene and leave the rest unexplained. The V and J calls and the clone size are those of that table, but D and trimming were determined from the DNA. The sample table contains around 280,000 clones; only one count was recorded for 86% of them. The ten biggest clones cover 2% to 2.5% of the sample.

Broad study findings and their caveats: Clinical and demographic metadata were provided uncurated, with the amount varying by source and participant.

Via the germline V gene, CDR1 is SGHTA and CDR2 FQGNSA. Between the V and J ends, shortened by 3 bases and 3 bases respectively, the junction contains 6 bases. The CDR3, from cysteine to phenylalanine, totals 12 residues. Only the CDR3 part of the read is kept: 36 bases, read in frame from the first base. Material for sequencing was peripheral blood. Recombination linked TRBV7-2 to TRBJ2-7; TRBD1 might be the D gene, on 5 matching bases. This TCR came from a woman aged 25-40 years who had recovered from COVID-19. The nucleotide sequence is given as TGTGCCAGCAGCTTCGACAGCTACGAGCAGTACTTC. This yields the protein CASSFDSYEQYF.